This T cell receptor (beta chain) was recorded in a study of T cell responses to AZD1222 COVID-19 vaccine (dated by TCRdb to about 2021). Background for the entire study: Because spike-specific TCR depth and breadth did not differ between the two schedules, AZD1222 recipients who got a second dose at roughly 4 weeks were pooled with those who got a second dose at roughly 12 weeks. A total of 233 trial participants underwent TCR sequencing, of whom 207 received two doses of AZD1222 and 26 received two doses of the MenACWY control vaccine. Trial participants were enrolled into age subgroups of 18-55, 56-69 and 70-plus years, which contained approximately 150, 30 and 60 TCR-sequenced participants, respectively. The investigation overall reported the following: Because no samples from the day 14 peak response were available, repertoires could be characterized only after the peak T cell response. Only five to seven AZD1222 recipients were SARS-CoV-2 seropositive at baseline, limiting conclusions about previously exposed vaccinees. Most participants were white British and females outnumbered males, and the authors suggested that clonal diversity may have been underestimated. Spike-specific TCR breadth and depth rose significantly after two AZD1222 doses compared with day 0 and with MenACWY recipients. In the small 56-69-year group, the increase in depth fell short of significance, most likely because of low power. Nearly half of unique spike-specific TCRs reportedly recognized epitopes outside regions mutated in the B.1.351 and B.1.1.7 variants. CD4 TCRs associated with the vaccine covered the entire spike protein, and the dominant responses were in regions 160-218 and 743-854.

The CDR3 regions of human TCRbeta chains were analyzed by immunosequencing. As for how the authors treated the data: Repertoire TCRs were checked for matches against a reference library of SARS-CoV-2-specific TCRs that had been generated using the MIRA antigen-specificity platform. Breadth meant the fraction of unique TCRs that were SARS-CoV-2-associated, whereas depth meant the fraction of total T cells that were SARS-CoV-2-associated. Each spike-specific TCR was assigned to its reactive spike region and to a CD4 or CD8 class using the MIRA data. Log10-transformed breadth and depth values were compared by one-way ANOVA with Sidak's multiple comparisons tests. As stored in TCRdb, this immuneACCESS dataset retains in-frame rearrangements with V and J assigned. A fraction of the clones does not appear; measured against another copy, unresolved V genes explain less than half of the discrepancy, and the remainder lacks a known reason. V and J calls plus clone size are reproduced from that table; the DNA served to infer D and trimming. The sample records roughly 180,000 clones, 91% of which are singletons. Clones ranked in the top ten supply 1.5% to 2% of the sample.

V has 5 bases trimmed and J has 4 bases trimmed; junction bases matching no gene number 0. Its CDR3 holds 12 amino acids, cysteine through phenylalanine. Only the CDR3 part of the read is kept: 36 bases, read in frame from the first base. Per the germline V gene, SGHRS is the CDR1 and YFSETQ is the CDR2. A word on this clone: Its antigen remains undetermined. Base qualities are not recorded, but no much larger clone differs from it by a single base.

The time point tag for this specimen amounts to: baseline before first vaccination. Vaccinee samples came from UK trials COV001 and COV002, including a single-blind randomized controlled phase 2/3 trial of AZD1222 (ChAdOx1 nCoV-19) in healthy adults. For TCRbeta chain sequencing, PBMC samples were collected from trial participants at day 0 and at day 28 after the second dose. Sequenced material: peripheral blood, taken on day 0 of AZD1222 vaccination. This chain is built from TRBV5-1 and TRBJ1-5; 7 central nucleotides agree with TRBD1. The clonotype originates from an adult in good health. The CDR3 reads CASRTGNQPQHF. The DNA reads TGCGCCAGCAGGACAGGGAATCAGCCCCAGCATTTT. Beyond the CDR3, the reference TRBV5-1 and TRBJ1-5 genes provide the residues; the full variable domain reads: KAGVTQTPRYLIKTRGQQVTLSCSPISGHRSVSWYQQTPGQGLQFLFEYFSETQRNKGNFPGRFSGRQFSNSRSEMNVSTLELGDSALYLCASRTGNQPQHFGDGTRLSIL.